This T cell receptor beta chain came from a study of T-cell memory formation after mild COVID-19. TCRdb re-derived calls from the 5' RACE reads in MiXCR, one entry per CDR3 protein. The sample has some 350,000 distinct CDR3 sequences, 13% seen once; the top ten hold around a fifth. The CDR3 sequence is 14 residues long. V was clipped by 7 bases and J by 7 bases; unmatched bases: 11. Germline V gene lookup returns CDR1 DFQATT and CDR2 SNEGSKA (reference sequence). The sequenced sample consisted of PBMCs or a T cell subset sorted from them (not recorded which). This chain joins TRBV20-1 and TRBJ2-5, with TRBD2 identical over 11 bases. The TCR sequence derives from a man between 18 and 29 years old who had mild COVID-19 (a few samples of this study predate the infection). Cell type and time point are not known. The CDR3 protein is CSGKIAGGPGTQYF. DNA of the CDR3: TGCAGTGGGAAGATAGCGGGGGGGCCCGGGACCCAGTACTTC.